This TCR beta chain was identified during a study of blood T cells in healthy people across ages. Through a sample-barcoded 5' primer and a J-beta primer mix, a second PCR was run for roughly 6 to 11 cycles. One entry per CDR3 protein results from TCRdb running MiXCR on the 5' RACE reads. The sample yields 790,000 or so distinct CDR3 sequences, roughly three fifths seen once. The length of the CDR3 is 14 residues. Per germline, CDR1 SGHDN and CDR2 FVKESK. The source material was blood. The rearrangement joins TRBV14 to TRBJ2-4; no reliable D call. The J call could be wrong; TRBJ2-7 is a better fit for the DNA end. The TCR originated in a middle-aged man in good health. CDR3 in amino acids: CASSQGMRTYEQYF. The CDR3 region has the DNA TGTGCCAGCAGCCAAGGCATGCGAACCTACGAGCAGTACTTC.